This TCR beta chain appears in the sequencing data of a study of CD8 T cells in Susac syndrome. The CDR3 runs 12 residues. V gave up 3 bases and J gave up 4 bases, with 9 bases separating them. The germline V gene has CDR1 DFQATT and CDR2 SNEGSKA (reference sequence). CD8+ and CD4+ T cells from blood underwent TCR beta sequencing. The Susac syndrome patients fit the recently defined diagnostic criteria for definite or probable disease. TEMRA cells were enriched by FACS, and CD4+ and CD8+ T cells were negatively isolated. Reverse transcription of about 0.45 to 1 ug RNA was carried out with random hexamers. TCRdb called the immunoSEQ multiplex PCR reads again in MiXCR, with one record for every CDR3 protein. Among some 170,000 distinct CDR3 sequences listed, just under 95% were seen once.

What was sequenced was CD4+ T cells from PBMCs. V and J are TRBV20-1 and TRBJ1-1, with a possible D match to TRBD1 (6 bases). This receptor was obtained from a human donor with Susac syndrome. CDR3 bases: TGCAGTGCTAGGAGGGGGAGCACTGAAGCTTTCTTT. Its translation: CSARRGSTEAFF.